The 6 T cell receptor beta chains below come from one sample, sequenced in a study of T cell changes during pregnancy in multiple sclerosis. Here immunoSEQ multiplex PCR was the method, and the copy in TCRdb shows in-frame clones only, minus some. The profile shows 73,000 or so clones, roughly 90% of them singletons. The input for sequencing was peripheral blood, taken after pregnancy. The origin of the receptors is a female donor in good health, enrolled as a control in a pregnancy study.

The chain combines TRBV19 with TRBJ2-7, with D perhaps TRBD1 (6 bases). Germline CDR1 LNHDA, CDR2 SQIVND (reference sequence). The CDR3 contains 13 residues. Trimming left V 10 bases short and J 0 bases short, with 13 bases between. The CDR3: CATARGYSYEQYF. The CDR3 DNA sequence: TGTGCCACCGCTAGGGGGTACTCCTACGAGCAGTACTTC.

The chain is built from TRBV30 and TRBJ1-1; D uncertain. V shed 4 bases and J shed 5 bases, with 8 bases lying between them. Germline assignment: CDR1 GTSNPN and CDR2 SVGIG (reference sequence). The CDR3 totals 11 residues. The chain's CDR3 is CAWIHFTEAFF. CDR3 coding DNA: TGTGCCTGGATCCACTTTACTGAAGCTTTCTTT.

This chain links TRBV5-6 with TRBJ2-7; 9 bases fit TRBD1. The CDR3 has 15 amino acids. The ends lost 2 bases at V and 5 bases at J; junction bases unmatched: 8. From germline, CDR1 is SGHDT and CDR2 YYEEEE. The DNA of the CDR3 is TGTGCCAGCAGCTTCCCGGGGGGACAGGGCAACGAGCAGTACTTC. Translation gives CASSFPGGQGNEQYF.

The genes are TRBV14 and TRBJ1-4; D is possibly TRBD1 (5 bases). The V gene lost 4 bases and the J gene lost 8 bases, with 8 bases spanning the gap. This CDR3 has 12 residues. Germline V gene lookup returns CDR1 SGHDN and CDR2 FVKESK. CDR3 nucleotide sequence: TGTGCCAGCAGCCGGGGGAGGGAAAAACTGTTTTTT. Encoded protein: CASSRGREKLFF. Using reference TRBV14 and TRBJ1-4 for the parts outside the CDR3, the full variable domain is EAGVTQFPSHSVIEKGQTVTLRCDPISGHDNLYWYRRVMGKEIKFLLHFVKESKQDESGMPNNRFLAERTGGTYSTLKVQPAELEDSGVYFCASSRGREKLFFGSGTQLSVL.

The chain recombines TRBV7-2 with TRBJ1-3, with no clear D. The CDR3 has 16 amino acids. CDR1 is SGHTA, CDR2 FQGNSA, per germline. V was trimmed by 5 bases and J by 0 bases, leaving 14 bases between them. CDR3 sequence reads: CASSPEGPSSGNTIYF. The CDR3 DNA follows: TGTGCCAGCAGCCCCGAGGGCCCAAGCTCTGGAAACACCATATATTTT.

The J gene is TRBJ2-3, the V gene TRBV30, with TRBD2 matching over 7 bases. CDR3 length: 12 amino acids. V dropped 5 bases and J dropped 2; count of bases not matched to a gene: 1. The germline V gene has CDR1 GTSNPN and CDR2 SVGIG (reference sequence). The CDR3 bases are TGTGCCTGGGGGGACTACACAGATACGCAGTATTTT. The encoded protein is CAWGDYTDTQYF.